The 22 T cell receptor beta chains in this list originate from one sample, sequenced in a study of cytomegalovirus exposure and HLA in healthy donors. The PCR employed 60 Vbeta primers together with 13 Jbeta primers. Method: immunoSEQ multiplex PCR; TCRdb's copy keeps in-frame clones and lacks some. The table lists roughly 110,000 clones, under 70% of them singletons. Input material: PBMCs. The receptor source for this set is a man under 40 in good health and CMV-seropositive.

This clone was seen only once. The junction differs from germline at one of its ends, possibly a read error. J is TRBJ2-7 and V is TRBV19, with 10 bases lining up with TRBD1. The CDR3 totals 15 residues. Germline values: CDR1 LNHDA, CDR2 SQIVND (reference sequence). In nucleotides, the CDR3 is TGTGCCAGTAGTGCCGGGACAGGGGCCTGGTACGGGCAGTACTTC. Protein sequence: CASSAGTGAWYGQYF.

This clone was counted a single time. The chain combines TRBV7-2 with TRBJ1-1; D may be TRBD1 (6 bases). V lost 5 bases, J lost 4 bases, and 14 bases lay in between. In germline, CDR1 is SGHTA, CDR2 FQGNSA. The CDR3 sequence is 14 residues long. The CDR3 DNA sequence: TGTGCCAGCAGCCTCCGACAGGTGAGCACTGAAGCTTTCTTT. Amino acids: CASSLRQVSTEAFF. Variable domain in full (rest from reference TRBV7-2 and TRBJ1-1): GAGVSQSPSNKVTEKGKDVELRCDPISGHTALYWYRQSLGQGLEFLIYFQGNSAPDKSGLPSDRFSAERTGGSVSTLTIQRTQQEDSAVYLCASSLRQVSTEAFFGQGTRLTVV.

The CDR3 sequence is CASSFMRETQYF. CDR3 nucleotides: TGTGCCAGCAGTTTCATGCGGGAGACCCAGTACTTC. The chain is built from TRBV28 and TRBJ2-5; D ambiguous. CDR1 is MDHEN and CDR2 is SYDVKM in the germline V gene. V was shortened by 3 bases and J by 5 bases, with 7 bases between the two germline ends. The CDR3 is 12 residues long.

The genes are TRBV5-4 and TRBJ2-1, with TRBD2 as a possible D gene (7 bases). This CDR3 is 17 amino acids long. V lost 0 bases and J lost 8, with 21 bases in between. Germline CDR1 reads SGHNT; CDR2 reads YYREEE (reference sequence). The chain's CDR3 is CASSLEGLADAGDEQFF. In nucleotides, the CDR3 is TGTGCCAGCAGCTTGGAGGGGCTAGCGGACGCAGGGGATGAGCAGTTCTTC.

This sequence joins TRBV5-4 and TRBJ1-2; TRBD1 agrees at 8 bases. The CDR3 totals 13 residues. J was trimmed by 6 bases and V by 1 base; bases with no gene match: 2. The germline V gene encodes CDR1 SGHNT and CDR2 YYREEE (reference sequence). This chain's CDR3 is CASSLSGGNGYTF. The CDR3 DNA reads TGTGCCAGCAGCTTGTCAGGGGGCAATGGCTACACCTTC.

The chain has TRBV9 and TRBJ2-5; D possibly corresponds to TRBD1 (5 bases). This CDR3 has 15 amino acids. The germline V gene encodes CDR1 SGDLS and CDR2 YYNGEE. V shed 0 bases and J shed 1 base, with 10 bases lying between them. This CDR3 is CASSVVTGPQETQYF. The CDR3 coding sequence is TGTGCCAGCAGCGTAGTCACAGGCCCCCAAGAGACCCAGTACTTC.

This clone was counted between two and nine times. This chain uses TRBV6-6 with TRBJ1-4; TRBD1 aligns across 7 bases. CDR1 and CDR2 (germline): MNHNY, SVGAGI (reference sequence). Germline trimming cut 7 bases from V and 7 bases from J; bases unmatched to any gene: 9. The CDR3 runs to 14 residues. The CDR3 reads CASTDTGTAEKLFF. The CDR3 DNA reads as TGTGCCAGCACCGATACCGGGACAGCTGAAAAACTGTTTTTT.

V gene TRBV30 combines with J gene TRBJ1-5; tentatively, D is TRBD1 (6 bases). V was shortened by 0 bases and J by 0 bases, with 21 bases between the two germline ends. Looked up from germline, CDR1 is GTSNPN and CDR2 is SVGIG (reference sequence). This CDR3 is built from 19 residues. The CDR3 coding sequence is TGTGCCTGGAGTGTAGGGACATTACCCTTATTTTATAGCAATCAGCCCCAGCATTTT. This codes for CAWSVGTLPLFYSNQPQHF.

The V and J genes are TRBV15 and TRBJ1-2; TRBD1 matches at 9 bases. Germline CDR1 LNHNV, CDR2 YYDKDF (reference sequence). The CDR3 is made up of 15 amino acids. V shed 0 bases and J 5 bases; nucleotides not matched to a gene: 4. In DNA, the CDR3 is TGTGCCACCAGCAGAGATAAGGGGACAGGGTATGGCTACACCTTC. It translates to CATSRDKGTGYGYTF.

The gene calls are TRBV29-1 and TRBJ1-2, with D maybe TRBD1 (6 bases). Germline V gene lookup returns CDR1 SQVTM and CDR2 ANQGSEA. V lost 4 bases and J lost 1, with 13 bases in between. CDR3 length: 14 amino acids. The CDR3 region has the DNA TGCAGCGTTGGCGCCTTACAGGGTAACTATGGCTACACCTTC. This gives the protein CSVGALQGNYGYTF.

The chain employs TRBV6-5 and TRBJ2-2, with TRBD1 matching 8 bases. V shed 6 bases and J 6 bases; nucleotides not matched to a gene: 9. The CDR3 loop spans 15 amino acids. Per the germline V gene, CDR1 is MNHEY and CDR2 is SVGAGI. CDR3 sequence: CASSKDRVRAGELFF. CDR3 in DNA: TGTGCCAGCAGCAAGGACAGGGTCCGGGCCGGGGAGCTGTTTTTT.

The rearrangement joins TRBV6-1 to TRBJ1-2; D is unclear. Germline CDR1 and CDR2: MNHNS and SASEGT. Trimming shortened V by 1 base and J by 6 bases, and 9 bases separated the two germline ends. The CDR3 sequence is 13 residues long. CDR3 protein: CASSEGGSHGYTF. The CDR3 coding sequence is TGTGCCAGCAGTGAAGGTGGCTCCCATGGCTACACCTTC.

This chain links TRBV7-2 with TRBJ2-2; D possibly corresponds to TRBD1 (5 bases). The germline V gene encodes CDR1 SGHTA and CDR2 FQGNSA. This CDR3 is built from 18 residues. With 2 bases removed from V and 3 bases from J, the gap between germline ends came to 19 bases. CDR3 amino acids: CASSLWGRGGFDTGELFF. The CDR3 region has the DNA TGTGCCAGCAGCTTATGGGGTAGGGGCGGTTTCGACACCGGGGAGCTGTTTTTT.

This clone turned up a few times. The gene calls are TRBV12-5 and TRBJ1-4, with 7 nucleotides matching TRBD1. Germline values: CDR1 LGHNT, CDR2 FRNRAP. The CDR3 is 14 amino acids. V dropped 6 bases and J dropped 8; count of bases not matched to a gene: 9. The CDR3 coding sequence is TGTGCTAGTGGCCCCGACCGGGGACAGGAAAAACTGTTTTTT. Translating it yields CASGPDRGQEKLFF.

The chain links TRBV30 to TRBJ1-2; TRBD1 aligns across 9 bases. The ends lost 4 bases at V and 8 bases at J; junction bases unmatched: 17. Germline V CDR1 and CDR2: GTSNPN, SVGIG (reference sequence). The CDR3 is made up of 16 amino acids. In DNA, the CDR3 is TGTGCCTGGACCAGATTTCCGGAAACAGGGGGCGAGGGCTACACCTTC. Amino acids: CAWTRFPETGGEGYTF.

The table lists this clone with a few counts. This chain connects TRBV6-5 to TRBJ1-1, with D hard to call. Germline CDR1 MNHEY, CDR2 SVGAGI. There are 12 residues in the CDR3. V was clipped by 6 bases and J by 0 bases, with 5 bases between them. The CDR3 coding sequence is TGTGCCAGCAGGGGCCTGAACACTGAAGCTTTCTTT. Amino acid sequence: CASRGLNTEAFF.

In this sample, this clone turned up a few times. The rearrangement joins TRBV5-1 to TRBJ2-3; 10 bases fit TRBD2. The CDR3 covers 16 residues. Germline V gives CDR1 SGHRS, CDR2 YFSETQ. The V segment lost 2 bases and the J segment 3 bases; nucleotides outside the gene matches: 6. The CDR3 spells CASSFSGRAGTDTQYF. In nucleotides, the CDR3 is TGCGCCAGCAGCTTCAGCGGGAGGGCTGGGACAGATACGCAGTATTTT.

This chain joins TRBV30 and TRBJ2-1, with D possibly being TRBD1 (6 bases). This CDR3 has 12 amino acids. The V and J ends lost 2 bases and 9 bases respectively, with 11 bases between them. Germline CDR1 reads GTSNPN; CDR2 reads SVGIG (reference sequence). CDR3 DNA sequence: TGTGCCTGGAGTCCACAGGGTGTTGAGCAGTTCTTC. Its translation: CAWSPQGVEQFF.

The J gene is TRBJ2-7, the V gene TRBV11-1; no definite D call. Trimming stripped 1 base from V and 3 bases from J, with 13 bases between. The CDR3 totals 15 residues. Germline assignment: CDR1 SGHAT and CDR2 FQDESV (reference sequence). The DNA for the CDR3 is TGTGCCAGCAGCTTAGAGGTCGCAGCAAACTACGAGCAGTACGTC. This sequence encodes CASSLEVAANYEQYV.

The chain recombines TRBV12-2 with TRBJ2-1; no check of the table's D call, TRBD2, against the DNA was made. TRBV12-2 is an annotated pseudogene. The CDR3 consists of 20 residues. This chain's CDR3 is CASRLSGGLAGEQGYNEQFF. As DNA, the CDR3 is TGTGCAAGTCGCTTATCTGGTGGACTAGCGGGAGAGCAGGGCTACAATGAGCAGTTCTTC.

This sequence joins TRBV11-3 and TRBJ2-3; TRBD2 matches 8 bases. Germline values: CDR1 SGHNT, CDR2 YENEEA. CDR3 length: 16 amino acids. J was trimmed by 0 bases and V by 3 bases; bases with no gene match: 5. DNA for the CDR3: TGTGCCAGCAGCTTCCGGGCTAGCGGGAGCACAGATACGCAGTATTTT. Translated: CASSFRASGSTDTQYF.

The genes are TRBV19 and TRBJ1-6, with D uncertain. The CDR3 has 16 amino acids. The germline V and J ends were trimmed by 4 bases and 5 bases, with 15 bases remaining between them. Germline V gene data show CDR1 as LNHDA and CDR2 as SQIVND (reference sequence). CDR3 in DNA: TGTGCCAGTAGTAGGGGTACGGGAGGAAATAATTCACCCCTCCACTTT. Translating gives CASSRGTGGNNSPLHF.